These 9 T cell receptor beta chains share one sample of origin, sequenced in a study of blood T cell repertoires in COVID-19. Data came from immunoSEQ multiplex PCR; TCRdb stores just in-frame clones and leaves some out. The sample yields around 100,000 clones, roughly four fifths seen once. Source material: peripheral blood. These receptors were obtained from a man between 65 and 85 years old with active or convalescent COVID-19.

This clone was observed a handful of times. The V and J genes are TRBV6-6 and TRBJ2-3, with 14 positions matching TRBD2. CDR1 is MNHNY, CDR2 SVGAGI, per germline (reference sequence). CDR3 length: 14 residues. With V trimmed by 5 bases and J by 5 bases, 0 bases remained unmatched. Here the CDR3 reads CASSGLAGGDTQYF. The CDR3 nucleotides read TGTGCCAGCAGTGGACTAGCGGGGGGAGATACGCAGTATTTT.

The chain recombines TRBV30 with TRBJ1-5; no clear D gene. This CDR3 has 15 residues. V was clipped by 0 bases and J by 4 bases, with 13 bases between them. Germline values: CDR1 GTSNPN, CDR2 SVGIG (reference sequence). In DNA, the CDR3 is TGTGCCTGGAGTGTCGCTGGGTCGAGGAATCAGCCCCAGCATTTT. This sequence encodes CAWSVAGSRNQPQHF.

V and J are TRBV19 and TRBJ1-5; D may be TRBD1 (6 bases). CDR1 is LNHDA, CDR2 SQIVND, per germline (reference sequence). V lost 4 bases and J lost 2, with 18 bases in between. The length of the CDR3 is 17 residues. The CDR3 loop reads CASSTRGGGRGNQPQHF. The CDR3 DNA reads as TGTGCCAGTAGTACGAGAGGTGGGGGCAGGGGCAATCAGCCCCAGCATTTT.

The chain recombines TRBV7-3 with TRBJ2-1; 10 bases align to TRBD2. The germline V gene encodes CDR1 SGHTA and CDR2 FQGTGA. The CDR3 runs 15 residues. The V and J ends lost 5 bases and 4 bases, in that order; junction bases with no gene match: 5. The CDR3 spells CASSASGGAYNEQFF. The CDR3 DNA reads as TGTGCCAGCAGCGCCAGCGGGGGGGCTTACAATGAGCAGTTCTTC.

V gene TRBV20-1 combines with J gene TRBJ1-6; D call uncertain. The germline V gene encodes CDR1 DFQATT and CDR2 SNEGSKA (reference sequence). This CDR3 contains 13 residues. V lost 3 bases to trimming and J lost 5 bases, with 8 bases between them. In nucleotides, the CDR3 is TGCAGTGCTAGTGACAAAAATAATTCACCCCTCCACTTT. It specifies CSASDKNNSPLHF.

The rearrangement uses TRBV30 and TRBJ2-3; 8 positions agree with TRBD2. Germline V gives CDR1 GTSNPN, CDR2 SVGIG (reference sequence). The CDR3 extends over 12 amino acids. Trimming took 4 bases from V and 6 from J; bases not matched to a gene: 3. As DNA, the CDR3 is TGTGCCTGGACCGGGGGGGCCGATACGCAGTATTTT. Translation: CAWTGGADTQYF.

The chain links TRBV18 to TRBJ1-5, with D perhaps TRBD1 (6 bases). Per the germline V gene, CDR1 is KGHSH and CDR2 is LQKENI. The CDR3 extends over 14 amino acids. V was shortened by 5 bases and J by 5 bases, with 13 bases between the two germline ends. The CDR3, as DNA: TGTGCCAGCTCAACACAGGGAGGAGATCAGCCCCAGCATTTT. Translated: CASSTQGGDQPQHF.

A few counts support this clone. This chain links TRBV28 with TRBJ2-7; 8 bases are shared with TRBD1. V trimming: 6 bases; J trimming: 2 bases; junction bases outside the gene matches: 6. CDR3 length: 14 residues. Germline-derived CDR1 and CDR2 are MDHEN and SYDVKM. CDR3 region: CASRRTGNPYEQYF. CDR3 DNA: TGTGCCAGCAGACGGACAGGGAACCCCTACGAGCAGTACTTC.

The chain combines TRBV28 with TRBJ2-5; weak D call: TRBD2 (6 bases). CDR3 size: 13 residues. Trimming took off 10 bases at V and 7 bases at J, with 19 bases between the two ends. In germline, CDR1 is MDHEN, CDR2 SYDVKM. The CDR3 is CATRDSTLGTQYF. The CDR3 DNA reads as TGTGCCACCCGGGACTCTACCCTGGGGACCCAGTACTTC.